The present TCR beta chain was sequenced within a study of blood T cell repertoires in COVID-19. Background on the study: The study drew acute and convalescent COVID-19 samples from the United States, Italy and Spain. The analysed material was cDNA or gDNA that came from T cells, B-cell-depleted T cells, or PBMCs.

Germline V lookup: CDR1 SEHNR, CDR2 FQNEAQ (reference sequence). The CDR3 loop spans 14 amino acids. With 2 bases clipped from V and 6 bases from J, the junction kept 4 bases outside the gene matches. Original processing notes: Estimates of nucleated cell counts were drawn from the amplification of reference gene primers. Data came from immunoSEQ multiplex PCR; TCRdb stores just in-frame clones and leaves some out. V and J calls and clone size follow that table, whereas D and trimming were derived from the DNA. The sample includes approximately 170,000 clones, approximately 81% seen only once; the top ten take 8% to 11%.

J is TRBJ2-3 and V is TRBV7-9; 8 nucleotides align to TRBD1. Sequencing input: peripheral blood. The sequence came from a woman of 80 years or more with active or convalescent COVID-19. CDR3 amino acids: CASSLPNRGDTQYF. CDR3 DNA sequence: TGTGCCAGCAGCTTACCAAACAGGGGGGATACGCAGTATTTT.